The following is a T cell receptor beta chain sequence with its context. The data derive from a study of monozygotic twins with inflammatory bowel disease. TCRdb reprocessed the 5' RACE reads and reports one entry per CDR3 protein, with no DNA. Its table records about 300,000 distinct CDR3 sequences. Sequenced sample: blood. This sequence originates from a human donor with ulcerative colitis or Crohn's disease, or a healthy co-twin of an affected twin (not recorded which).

The CDR3 region is CASSPGLVEQFF. The chain is built from TRBV7-9 and TRBJ2-1. The germline V gene has CDR1 SEHNR and CDR2 FQNEAQ (reference sequence). This CDR3 spans 12 amino acids. The full variable domain, in which reference TRBV7-9 and TRBJ2-1 provide the parts outside the CDR3, is DTGVSQNPRHKITKRGQNVTFRCDPISEHNRLYWYRQTLGQGPEFLTYFQNEAQLEKSRLLSDRFSAERPKGSFSTLEIQRTEQGDSAMYLCASSPGLVEQFFGPGTRLTVL.